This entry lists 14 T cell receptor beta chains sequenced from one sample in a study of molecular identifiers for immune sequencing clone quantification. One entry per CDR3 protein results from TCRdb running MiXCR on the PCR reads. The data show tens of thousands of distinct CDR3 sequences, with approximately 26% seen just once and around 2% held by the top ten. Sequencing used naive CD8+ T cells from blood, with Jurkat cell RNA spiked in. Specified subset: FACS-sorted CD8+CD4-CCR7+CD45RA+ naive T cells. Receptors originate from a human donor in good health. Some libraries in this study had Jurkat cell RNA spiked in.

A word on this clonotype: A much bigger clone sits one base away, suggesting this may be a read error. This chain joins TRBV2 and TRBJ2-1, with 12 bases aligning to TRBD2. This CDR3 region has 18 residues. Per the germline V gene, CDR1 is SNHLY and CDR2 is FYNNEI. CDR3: CASSEIRTSGAAYNEQIF. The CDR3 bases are TGTGCCAGCAGTGAGATAAGGACTAGCGGGGCCGCCTACAATGAGCAGATCTTC.

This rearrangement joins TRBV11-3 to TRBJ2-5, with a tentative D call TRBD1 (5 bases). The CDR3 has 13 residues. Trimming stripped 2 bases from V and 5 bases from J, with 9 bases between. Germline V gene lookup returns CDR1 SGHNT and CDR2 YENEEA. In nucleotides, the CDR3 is TGTGCCAGCAGCTTAAGGGGCATCGAGACCCAGTACTTC. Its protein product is CASSLRGIETQYF.

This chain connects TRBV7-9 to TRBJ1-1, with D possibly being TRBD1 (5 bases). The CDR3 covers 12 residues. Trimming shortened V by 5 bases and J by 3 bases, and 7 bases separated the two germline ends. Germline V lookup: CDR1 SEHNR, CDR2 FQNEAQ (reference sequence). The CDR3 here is CASSRQYTEAFF. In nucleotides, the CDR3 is TGTGCCAGCAGCCGACAGTACACTGAAGCTTTCTTT.

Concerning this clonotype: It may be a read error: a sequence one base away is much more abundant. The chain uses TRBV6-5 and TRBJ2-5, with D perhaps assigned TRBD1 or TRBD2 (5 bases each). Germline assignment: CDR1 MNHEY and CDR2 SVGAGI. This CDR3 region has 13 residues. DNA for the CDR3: TGTGCCAGCATTAAACTAGGGGAAGAGACCCAGTGCTTC. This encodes CASIKLGEETQCF.

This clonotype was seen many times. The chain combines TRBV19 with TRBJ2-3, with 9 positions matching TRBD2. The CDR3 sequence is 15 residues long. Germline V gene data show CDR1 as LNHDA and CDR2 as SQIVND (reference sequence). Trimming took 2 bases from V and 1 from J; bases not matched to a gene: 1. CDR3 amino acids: CASSILAGGTDTQYF. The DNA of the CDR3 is TGTGCCAGTAGTATATTAGCGGGGGGCACAGATACGCAGTATTTT.

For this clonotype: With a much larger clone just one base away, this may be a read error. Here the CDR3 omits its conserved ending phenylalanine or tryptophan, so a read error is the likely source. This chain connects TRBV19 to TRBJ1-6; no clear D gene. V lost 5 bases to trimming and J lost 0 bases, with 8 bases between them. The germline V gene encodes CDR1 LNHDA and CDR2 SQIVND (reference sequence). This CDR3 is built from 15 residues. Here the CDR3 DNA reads TGTGCCAGTAGTCCCGTCGGCTCCTATAATTCACCCCTCCACTCT. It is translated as CASSPVGSYNSPLHS.

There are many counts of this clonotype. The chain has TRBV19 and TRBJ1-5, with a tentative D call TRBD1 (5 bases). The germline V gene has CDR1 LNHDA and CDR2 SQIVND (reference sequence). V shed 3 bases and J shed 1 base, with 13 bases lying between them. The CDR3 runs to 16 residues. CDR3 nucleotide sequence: TGTGCCAGTAGTATTAGCCGGGGCCGAAGCAATCAGCCCCAGCATTTT. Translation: CASSISRGRSNQPQHF.

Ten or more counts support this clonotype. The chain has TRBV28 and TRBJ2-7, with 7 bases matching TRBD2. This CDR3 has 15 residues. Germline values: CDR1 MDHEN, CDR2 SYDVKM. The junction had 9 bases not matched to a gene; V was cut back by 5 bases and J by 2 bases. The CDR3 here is CASSTTLGGTYEQYF. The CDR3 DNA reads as TGTGCCAGCAGTACTACTCTGGGAGGGACCTACGAGCAGTACTTC. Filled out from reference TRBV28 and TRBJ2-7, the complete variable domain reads DVKVTQSSRYLVKRTGEKVFLECVQDMDHENMFWYRQDPGLGLRLIYFSYDVKMKEKGDIPEGYSVSREKKERFSLILESASTNQTSMYLCASSTTLGGTYEQYFGPGTRLTVT.

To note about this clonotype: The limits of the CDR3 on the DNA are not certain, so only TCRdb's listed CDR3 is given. The CDR3 region is CTSSEALWASGSYEQYF. The chain recombines TRBV6-1 with TRBJ2-7; the D call in the table, TRBD2, was not verified against the DNA. With termini counted, the CDR3 has 17 amino acids. CDR1 and CDR2 from the germline V gene are MNHNS and SASEGT.

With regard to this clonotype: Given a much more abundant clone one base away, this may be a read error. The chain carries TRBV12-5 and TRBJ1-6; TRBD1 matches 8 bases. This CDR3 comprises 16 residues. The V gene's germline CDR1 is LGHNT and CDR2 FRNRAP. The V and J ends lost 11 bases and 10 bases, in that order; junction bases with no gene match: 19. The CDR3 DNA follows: TGTGCTGGTGCCGAAATGAGGACAGGGACGGACTCACCCCTCCACTTT. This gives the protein CAGAEMRTGTDSPLHF.

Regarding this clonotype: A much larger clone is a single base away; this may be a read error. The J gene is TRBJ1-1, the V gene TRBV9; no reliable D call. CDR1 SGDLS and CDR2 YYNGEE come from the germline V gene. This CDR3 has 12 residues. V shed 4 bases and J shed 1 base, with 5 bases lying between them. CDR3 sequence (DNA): TGTGCCAGCAGCCATTGGAACACTGAAGCTTTCTTT. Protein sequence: CASSHWNTEAFF.

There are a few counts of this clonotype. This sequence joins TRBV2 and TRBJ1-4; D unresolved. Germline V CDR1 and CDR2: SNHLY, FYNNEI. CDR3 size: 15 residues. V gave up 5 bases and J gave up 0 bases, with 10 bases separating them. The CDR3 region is CASSQYTATNEKLFF. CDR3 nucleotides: TGTGCCAGCAGTCAATACACTGCAACTAATGAAAAACTGTTTTTT.

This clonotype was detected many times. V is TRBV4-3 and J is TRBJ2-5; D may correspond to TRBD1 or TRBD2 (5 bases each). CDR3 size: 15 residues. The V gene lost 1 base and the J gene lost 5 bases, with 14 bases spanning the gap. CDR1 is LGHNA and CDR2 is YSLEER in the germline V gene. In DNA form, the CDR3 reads TGCGCCAGCAGCCAAGTCGGGGCTGCTGGGGAGACCCAGTACTTC. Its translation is CASSQVGAAGETQYF.

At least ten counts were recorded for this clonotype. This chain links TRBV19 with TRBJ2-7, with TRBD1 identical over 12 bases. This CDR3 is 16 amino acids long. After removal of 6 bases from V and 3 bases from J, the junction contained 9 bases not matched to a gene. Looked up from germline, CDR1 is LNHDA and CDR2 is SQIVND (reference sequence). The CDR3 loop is CASRPTGTGGFYEQYF. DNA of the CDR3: TGTGCCAGTAGACCAACAGGGACAGGGGGCTTCTACGAGCAGTACTTC. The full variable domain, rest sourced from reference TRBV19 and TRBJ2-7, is DGGITQSPKYLFRKEGQNVTLSCEQNLNHDAMYWYRQDPGQGLRLIYYSQIVNDFQKGDIAEGYSVSREKKESFPLTVTSAQKNPTAFYLCASRPTGTGGFYEQYFGPGTRLTVT.